This TCR beta chain was recovered during a study of blood T cells in healthy people across ages. The use of a sample-barcoded 5' primer and a J-beta primer mix characterized a second PCR of roughly 6 to 11 cycles. TCRdb re-derived calls from the 5' RACE reads in MiXCR, one entry per CDR3 protein. Altogether some 1.7 million distinct CDR3 sequences are present, approximately 30% being singletons, with the ten largest covering roughly 8%. The CDR3 runs 15 residues. J was trimmed by 5 bases and V by 5 bases; bases with no gene match: 12. This clonotype was picked up many times. The source material was blood. This clonotype originated in a woman in her 30s in good health. V gene TRBV12-3 or TRBV12-4 combines with J gene TRBJ2-7, with 7 bases aligning to TRBD1. This chain's CDR3 is CASSPRQGVANEQYF. The DNA for the CDR3 is TGTGCCAGCAGTCCCCGTCAGGGGGTGGCTAACGAGCAGTACTTC.